This TCR beta chain was recovered during a study of T cells in Graves' hyperthyroidism and ophthalmopathy. The V gene end was trimmed by 6 bases and the J gene end by 2 bases; junction bases not matched to a gene: 9. The germline gives CDR1 MDHEN, CDR2 SYDVKM. The CDR3 loop spans 15 amino acids. Amplification targeted TCR beta CDR3 regions from RNA transcripts. The study used the HTBI primer set for a first-round RT-PCR of the TCR CDR3. One entry per CDR3 protein, called by TCRdb with MiXCR from the multiplex PCR reads. The sample has some 420,000 distinct CDR3 sequences, approximately 14% seen once. This clonotype was found many times.

The sequence was obtained from a woman under 30 with Graves' hyperthyroidism. Sequencing used blood. The chain uses TRBV28 and TRBJ2-7, with 8 nucleotides matching TRBD2. The CDR3 DNA follows: TGTGCCAGCAGCAAACTAGCGGAAAGACCCTACGAGCAGTACTTC. Translated, it gives CASSKLAERPYEQYF.